Listed below are T cell receptor beta chains from one sample, sequenced in a study of blood T cell repertoires in COVID-19. Libraries were prepared by immunoSEQ multiplex PCR; TCRdb keeps only in-frame clonotypes and omits some of them. The sample lists 66,000 or so clones; around 80% were seen once. Sequencing was performed on peripheral blood. The receptors here all came from a human donor in a cohort sampled during active COVID-19. Each CDR3 is given with its conserved first and last residue. Each record gives: clone size, D gene, V gene, J gene, CDR3 protein, CDR3 DNA. D genes are given only for firm matches. Where a row states a size, it is once, few, many or the class of an expanded clone; other rows omit it.

>.|.|TRBV19|TRBJ1-4
CASSILPGTLFF
TGTGCCAGTAGTATTTTGCCGGGGACTCTGTTTTTT
>.|TRBD1|TRBV7-2|TRBJ2-3
CASSKRYRGRTDTQYF
TGTGCCAGCAGCAAACGATACAGGGGGCGCACAGATACGCAGTATTTT
>.|TRBD2|TRBV5-1|TRBJ2-1
CASSLRLAGGGTNEQFF
TGCGCCAGCAGCTTGAGGCTAGCGGGAGGGGGTACGAATGAGCAGTTCTTC
>.|TRBD1|TRBV4-3|TRBJ2-1
CASSRGQGDNEQFF
TGCGCCAGCAGCCGCGGACAGGGCGACAATGAGCAGTTCTTC
>.|.|TRBV30|TRBJ1-3
CAWSPRGGPGNTIYF
TGTGCCTGGAGTCCCCGAGGGGGACCTGGAAACACCATATATTTT
>.|.|TRBV7-2|TRBJ2-3
CASSLGRGGDTQYF
TGTGCCAGCAGCTTAGGGCGGGGCGGGGATACGCAGTATTTT
>.|TRBD1|TRBV27|TRBJ1-6
CASSLLQGSSYNSPLHF
TGTGCCAGCAGTTTATTACAGGGGAGCTCCTATAATTCACCCCTCCACTTT
>.|.|TRBV7-8|TRBJ2-5
CASSPDSQETQYF
TGTGCCAGCAGCCCTGACAGTCAAGAGACCCAGTACTTC
>.|.|TRBV27|TRBJ2-3
CASSSFPGADTQYF
TGTGCCAGCAGTTCCTTCCCAGGGGCAGATACGCAGTATTTT
>.|TRBD2|TRBV5-5|TRBJ2-1
CASSTLAGLGNEQFF
TGTGCCAGCAGCACCCTAGCGGGACTGGGGAATGAGCAGTTCTTC
>once|TRBD2|TRBV2|TRBJ2-3
CASKGGTSGTTDTQYF
TGTGCCAGCAAGGGCGGGACTAGCGGGACTACAGATACGCAGTATTTT
>.|.|TRBV7-2|TRBJ2-7
CASSLEGAYEQYF
TGTGCCAGCAGCTTAGAGGGGGCCTACGAGCAGTACTTC
>.|TRBD1|TRBV29-1|TRBJ1-1
CSVEDPGQGRLF
TGCAGCGTTGAAGACCCGGGACAGGGCCGGCTCTTT
>.|TRBD1|TRBV7-9|TRBJ2-5
CASSAGDRGRQETQYF
TGTGCCAGCAGCGCGGGGGACAGGGGGCGCCAAGAGACCCAGTACTTC
>.|TRBD1|TRBV19|TRBJ2-1
CASSIGGRWDRGKYNEQFF
TGTGCCAGTAGTATAGGAGGGCGCTGGGACAGGGGGAAATACAATGAGCAGTTCTTC
>.|.|TRBV25-1|TRBJ1-6
CASGETSYNSPLHF
TGTGCCAGCGGAGAAACCTCCTATAATTCACCCCTCCACTTT
>.|TRBD1|TRBV3-1/TRBV3-2|TRBJ1-6
CASRPRGTDNSPLHF
TGTGCCAGCAGACCAAGGGGGACAGATAATTCACCCCTCCACTTT
>once|.|TRBV28|TRBJ2-7
CASNSNYEQYF
TGTGCCAGCAACTCCAACTACGAGCAGTACTTC
>.|TRBD1|TRBV7-9|TRBJ2-7
CASREGTASYEQYF
TGTGCCAGCAGAGAAGGGACAGCCAGCTACGAGCAGTACTTC
>once|TRBD2|TRBV7-2|TRBJ2-7
CASSLASGRPEQYF
TGTGCCAGCAGCTTAGCTAGCGGGAGACCCGAGCAGTACTTC
>.|TRBD2|TRBV10-3|TRBJ2-3
CASAGASGKGGTDTQYF
TGTGCCAGTGCCGGGGCTAGCGGGAAGGGGGGCACAGATACGCAGTATTTT
>.|TRBD1|TRBV4-3|TRBJ1-4
CASSQEGTGVLLANEKLFF
TGCGCCAGCAGCCAAGAAGGGACAGGGGTCTTGTTAGCTAATGAAAAACTGTTTTTT
>.|.|TRBV7-9|TRBJ2-5
CASSLGGGQETQYF
TGTGCCAGCAGCTTAGGTGGCGGCCAAGAGACCCAGTACTTC
>.|TRBD1|TRBV28|TRBJ1-6
CASRKGTGASPLHF
TGTGCCAGCAGGAAGGGGACAGGGGCCTCACCCCTCCACTTT
>.|TRBD2|TRBV15|TRBJ2-3
CATSRPTLLAGGTDTQYF
TGTGCCACCAGCAGACCCACTTTACTAGCGGGGGGCACAGATACGCAGTATTTT
>.|.|TRBV5-6|TRBJ2-1
CASRPQAGYNEQFF
TGTGCCAGCAGACCACAGGCTGGGTACAATGAGCAGTTCTTC
>.|.|TRBV6-5|TRBJ1-3
CASSSGTLGNTIYF
TGTGCCAGCAGTTCTGGGACATTAGGAAACACCATATATTTT
>.|.|TRBV11-2|TRBJ2-1
CASSLLGLSYNEQFF
TGTGCCAGCAGCTTGTTGGGCCTCTCCTACAATGAGCAGTTCTTC
>.|TRBD2|TRBV28|TRBJ2-7
CASRTGTSVYEQYF
TGTGCCAGCAGAACCGGGACTAGCGTCTACGAGCAGTACTTC
>.|TRBD1|TRBV30|TRBJ2-7
CAWTGGATYEQYF
TGTGCCTGGACAGGGGGCGCAACCTACGAGCAGTACTTC
>medium-sized|.|TRBV19|TRBJ2-7
CASSPLVGSYEQYF
TGTGCCAGTAGCCCTCTCGTCGGGTCCTACGAGCAGTACTTC
>.|.|TRBV27|TRBJ1-5
CASRPAAGKSNQPQHF
TGTGCCAGTAGACCCGCCGCCGGGAAGTCAAATCAGCCCCAGCATTTT
>.|TRBD1|TRBV5-8|TRBJ2-3
CASSSGQRMISDTQYF
TGTGCCAGCAGCTCGGGACAGCGCATGATTTCGGATACGCAGTATTTT
>.|TRBD1|TRBV18|TRBJ2-5
CASSGDSQETQYF
TGTGCCAGCTCTGGGGACAGCCAAGAGACCCAGTACTTC
>.|.|TRBV7-2|TRBJ2-5
CASSLQETQYF
TGTGCCAGCAGCCTCCAAGAGACCCAGTACTTC
>.|.|TRBV7-9|TRBJ1-5
CASSLGAGAPQHF
TGTGCCAGCAGCTTAGGAGCAGGGGCCCCCCAGCATTTT